This record covers a single T cell receptor (beta chain). The data were taken from a study of blood T cell repertoires in COVID-19. Across the study: Some COVID-19 samples were acute and others convalescent; all came from the United States, Italy and Spain. In each case, the material was cDNA or gDNA derived from T cells, B-cell-depleted T cells, or PBMCs.

CDR3 length: 15 amino acids. V shed 2 bases, J shed 2 bases, and the junction held 3 bases outside the gene matches. Germline CDR1 reads MNHEY; CDR2 reads SMNVEV (reference sequence). Original analysis: Reference gene primer amplification yielded estimated nucleated cell counts. Assay used: immunoSEQ multiplex PCR; TCRdb lists only in-frame clones, some missing. That table gives V, J and clone size, and the DNA gave D and trimming. The sample shows around 220,000 clones, roughly 86% of them seen only once. This sequence was found in a woman between 45 and 65 years old with COVID-19, enrolled during active disease. The genes are TRBV27 and TRBJ2-3; 8 nucleotides line up with TRBD1. The sequenced sample was peripheral blood. The CDR3 is CASSLPGQVTDTQYF. CDR3 DNA: TGTGCCAGCAGTTTACCGGGACAGGTCACAGATACGCAGTATTTT.